These T cell receptor beta chains were read from a single sample in a study of cytomegalovirus exposure and HLA in healthy donors. Profiled with immunoSEQ multiplex PCR; TCRdb holds only in-frame clones, not every one. The repertoire holds around 170,000 clones, 84% seen once, with around 3% in the top ten. Sequencing was carried out using PBMCs. These receptors were taken from a woman aged 50 to 60 in good health and CMV-seropositive. The CDR3 runs from the conserved cysteine through the conserved F or W. The order of the fields is J gene, D gene, clone size, V gene, CDR3 protein, CDR3 DNA. The D gene is left open where the match is weak. Rows may omit the clone size; those that give it use once, few, many or a size class.

j_call: TRBJ1-1; d_call: .; clone_size: .; v_call: TRBV6-1; cdr3_aa: CASSPDRGVGAFF; cdr3_nt: TGTGCCAGCAGCCCGGACCGCGGGGTGGGGGCTTTCTTT
j_call: TRBJ2-2; d_call: TRBD1; clone_size: .; v_call: TRBV6-5; cdr3_aa: CASSYSRTGGTGELFF; cdr3_nt: TGTGCCAGCAGTTACTCGAGGACAGGGGGGACCGGGGAGCTGTTTTTT
j_call: TRBJ2-7; d_call: .; clone_size: .; v_call: TRBV6-6; cdr3_aa: CASTTDGSSYEQYF; cdr3_nt: TGTGCCAGCACCACGGACGGGAGCTCCTACGAGCAGTACTTC
j_call: TRBJ1-6; d_call: .; clone_size: .; v_call: TRBV28; cdr3_aa: CASSLVWAGNSPLHF; cdr3_nt: TGTGCCAGCAGTTTGGTGTGGGCAGGAAATTCACCCCTCCACTTT
j_call: TRBJ1-3; d_call: .; clone_size: .; v_call: TRBV6-5; cdr3_aa: CASTLTEASGNTIYF; cdr3_nt: TGTGCCAGCACCCTGACAGAAGCTTCTGGAAACACCATATATTTT
j_call: TRBJ1-5; d_call: .; clone_size: once; v_call: TRBV19; cdr3_aa: CASSPLAGGWDQPQHF; cdr3_nt: TGTGCCAGTAGTCCCTTAGCGGGGGGCTGGGATCAGCCCCAGCATTTT
j_call: TRBJ1-5; d_call: .; clone_size: once; v_call: TRBV19; cdr3_aa: CASSIRISGGGQPQHF; cdr3_nt: TGTGCCAGTAGTATTAGGATTTCGGGGGGCGGACAGCCCCAGCATTTT
j_call: TRBJ2-2; d_call: TRBD1; clone_size: once; v_call: TRBV7-9; cdr3_aa: CASNPGQAYTGELFF; cdr3_nt: TGTGCCAGCAATCCGGGACAGGCGTACACCGGGGAGCTGTTTTTT
j_call: TRBJ1-3; d_call: .; clone_size: .; v_call: TRBV6-5; cdr3_aa: CASSENRVGNTIYF; cdr3_nt: TGTGCCAGCAGTGAAAACAGGGTTGGAAACACCATATATTTT
j_call: TRBJ1-2; d_call: .; clone_size: .; v_call: TRBV11-1; cdr3_aa: CASSFGTNYGYTF; cdr3_nt: TGTGCCAGCAGCTTTGGGACAAACTATGGCTACACCTTC
j_call: TRBJ1-2; d_call: .; clone_size: .; v_call: TRBV6-5; cdr3_aa: CASRGGNGYTF; cdr3_nt: TGTGCCAGCAGGGGAGGGAATGGCTACACCTTC
j_call: TRBJ2-7; d_call: TRBD1; clone_size: .; v_call: TRBV2; cdr3_aa: CANGQGTYEQYF; cdr3_nt: TGTGCCAACGGACAGGGGACCTACGAGCAGTACTTC
j_call: TRBJ2-3; d_call: .; clone_size: .; v_call: TRBV5-1; cdr3_aa: CASGLAGLDTQYF; cdr3_nt: TGCGCCAGCGGGCTAGCCGGTTTAGATACGCAGTATTTT
j_call: TRBJ2-2; d_call: TRBD2; clone_size: .; v_call: TRBV27; cdr3_aa: CASSIPSGGAYGELFF; cdr3_nt: TGTGCCAGCAGTATCCCGAGCGGGGGGGCTTACGGGGAGCTGTTTTTT
j_call: TRBJ2-3; d_call: .; clone_size: few; v_call: TRBV14; cdr3_aa: CASSQASPPDTQYF; cdr3_nt: TGTGCCAGCAGCCAAGCCTCCCCCCCAGATACGCAGTATTTT
j_call: TRBJ2-1; d_call: TRBD2; clone_size: few; v_call: TRBV7-9; cdr3_aa: CATRGGGGASEQFF; cdr3_nt: TGTGCCACCCGTGGGGGCGGGGGGGCCAGTGAGCAGTTCTTC
j_call: TRBJ2-1; d_call: .; clone_size: .; v_call: TRBV9; cdr3_aa: CASSVGRANEQFF; cdr3_nt: TGTGCCAGCAGCGTAGGCAGGGCCAATGAGCAGTTCTTC
j_call: TRBJ2-3; d_call: TRBD1; clone_size: .; v_call: TRBV5-1; cdr3_aa: CASSSGTATDTQYF; cdr3_nt: TGCGCCAGCAGCTCCGGGACAGCCACAGATACGCAGTATTTT
j_call: TRBJ2-7; d_call: TRBD1; clone_size: .; v_call: TRBV7-8; cdr3_aa: CASSLAWGQVSEQYF; cdr3_nt: TGTGCCAGCAGCTTAGCCTGGGGACAGGTATCAGAGCAGTACTTC
j_call: TRBJ2-7; d_call: .; clone_size: .; v_call: TRBV30; cdr3_aa: CAWSGAGPYEQYF; cdr3_nt: TGTGCCTGGAGTGGGGCGGGGCCCTACGAGCAGTACTTC
j_call: TRBJ2-7; d_call: TRBD1; clone_size: .; v_call: TRBV10-3; cdr3_aa: CAISGSGQGSEQYF; cdr3_nt: TGTGCCATCAGTGGGTCGGGACAGGGGAGCGAGCAGTACTTC
j_call: TRBJ1-2; d_call: .; clone_size: .; v_call: TRBV5-4; cdr3_aa: CASSLGVGSSNYGYTF; cdr3_nt: TGTGCCAGCAGCTTGGGGGTAGGGAGTTCCAACTATGGCTACACCTTC